Below, 10 T cell receptor beta chains from the same sample are listed, as sequenced in a study of T cell responses to AZD1222 COVID-19 vaccine. Clones were read by immunoSEQ multiplex PCR, and TCRdb kept only the in-frame ones, dropping some. The sample has some 170,000 clones; approximately 91% are singletons. The sequencing used peripheral blood, collected on day 0 of AZD1222 vaccination. The receptors originated from an adult in good health.

Note on this clone: Because the CDR3's place on the DNA is in doubt, the DNA is left out and the CDR3 is given as listed by TCRdb. This rearrangement joins TRBV2 to TRBJ1-6; TRBD1, the table's D call, lacks a check against the DNA. CDR1 is SNHLY and CDR2 is FYNNEI in the germline V gene. The CDR3 extends over 15 residues, inclusive of both ends. CDR3 sequence reads: CASSTSGQGHSPLHF.

The V gene is TRBV28, the J gene TRBJ2-3; the D gene is possibly TRBD2 (5 bases). V was cut by 5 bases and J by 6 bases, with 18 bases left in between. Germline-derived CDR1 and CDR2 are MDHEN and SYDVKM. This CDR3 is 15 amino acids long. The CDR3: CASSPGRRLGDTQYF. The CDR3 DNA sequence: TGTGCCAGCAGTCCCGGACGGAGGTTGGGGGATACGCAGTATTTT.

The chain carries TRBV6-5 and TRBJ2-3; D gene unclear. Germline-derived CDR1 and CDR2 are MNHEY and SVGAGI. V lost 7 bases and J lost 6, with 20 bases in between. This CDR3 is built from 15 residues. The DNA of the CDR3 is TGTGCCAGCACTAGATACAGAGCCGGAATGGATACGCAGTATTTT. The encoded protein is CASTRYRAGMDTQYF.

V gene TRBV28 combines with J gene TRBJ2-7; TRBD2 matches 9 bases. Per the germline V gene, CDR1 is MDHEN and CDR2 is SYDVKM. Trimming at V came to 2 bases and at J to 5 bases, leaving 4 bases not matched to a gene. There are 14 residues in the CDR3. The CDR3 loop is CASSLLAGPHEQYF. In nucleotides, the CDR3 is TGTGCCAGCAGTTTACTAGCGGGGCCTCACGAGCAGTACTTC.

The V gene is TRBV7-9, the J gene TRBJ2-5; 8 nucleotides match TRBD2. The CDR3 contains 16 residues. The germline V gene encodes CDR1 SEHNR and CDR2 FQNEAQ (reference sequence). J lost 4 bases, V lost 0 bases, and 7 bases had no gene match. The CDR3 is CASSLAASGSVETQYF. CDR3 nucleotide sequence: TGTGCCAGCAGCTTAGCAGCTAGCGGGTCGGTAGAGACCCAGTACTTC.

This clone was counted a few times. V and J are TRBV7-9 and TRBJ2-4; 10 nucleotides match TRBD1. The CDR3 totals 15 residues. Germline V gene data show CDR1 as SEHNR and CDR2 as FQNEAQ (reference sequence). Trimming removed 1 base from V and 5 bases from J; junction bases left unmatched: 2. CDR3 amino acids: CASSLGTGGENIQYF. As DNA, the CDR3 is TGTGCCAGCAGCTTAGGGACAGGGGGAGAAAACATTCAGTACTTC.

The chain uses TRBV6-4 and TRBJ1-2; 9 bases fit TRBD1. CDR3 length: 14 residues. Germline assignment: CDR1 MRHNA and CDR2 SNTAGT. V was clipped by 5 bases and J by 6 bases; unmatched bases: 7. CDR3 sequence: CASSPGQGSDGYTF. Here the CDR3 DNA reads TGTGCCAGCAGTCCGGGACAGGGCTCGGATGGCTACACCTTC.

This chain links TRBV6-2 or TRBV6-3 with TRBJ1-1, with no clear D. The CDR3 contains 14 residues. V was clipped by 0 bases and J by 5 bases, with 10 bases between them. Germline CDR1 is MNHEY and CDR2 is SVGEGT. The CDR3 sequence is CASSYSGQKTEAFF. For the CDR3, the DNA is TGTGCCAGCAGTTACTCGGGCCAGAAGACTGAAGCTTTCTTT.

This chain connects TRBV6-1 to TRBJ2-3; D not resolved. Germline-derived CDR1 and CDR2 are MNHNS and SASEGT. This CDR3 contains 10 residues. The V end lost 1 base, the J end lost 7 bases, and 0 bases lay between the germline ends. The CDR3 sequence is CASSEDTQYF. The CDR3 DNA sequence: TGTGCCAGCAGTGAAGATACGCAGTATTTT.

The genes are TRBV2 and TRBJ1-2; D call uncertain. The length of the CDR3 is 13 residues. V lost 8 bases and J 0 bases, leaving 10 bases between the germline ends. The germline V gene encodes CDR1 SNHLY and CDR2 FYNNEI. The CDR3 loop reads CASQLRANYGYTF. Here the CDR3 DNA reads TGTGCCAGCCAACTCCGAGCTAACTATGGCTACACCTTC.